These 5 T cell receptor beta chains share one sample of origin, sequenced in a study of CXCR3-negative and CXCR3-positive naive CD8 T cells. Whole-study findings and limits: TRB CDR3s were more hydrophobic in CXCR3-positive than in CXCR3-negative naive cells.

No antigen has been identified for these receptors. Preparation of TRB cDNA libraries relied on 5' RACE carrying UMI labels. TCRdb reprocessed the 5' RACE reads; each CDR3 protein has one entry and no DNA is given. This sample contains roughly 110,000 distinct CDR3 sequences. The specimen sequenced was naive CXCR3+ CD8+ T cells from blood. Sample subset: CD45RO-CCR7+CD27+CD95- naive CD8+ T cells expressing CXCR3 (TNR3+). Receptors were obtained from a human donor in good health. Some clones in this sample may be carry-over from other donors' samples.

This sequence joins TRBV5-1 and TRBJ2-7. CDR3 length: 14 residues. CDR1 and CDR2 from the germline V gene are SGHRS and YFSETQ. CDR3 sequence reads: CASSISPENYEQYF.

The chain employs TRBV29-1 and TRBJ2-7. This CDR3 contains 12 residues. Germline CDR1 reads SQVTM; CDR2 reads ANQGSEA. The CDR3 region is CSVETDTYEKYF.

The V gene is TRBV5-5, the J gene TRBJ1-4; as DNA is missing, the TRBD1 call by TCRdb cannot be tested. CDR1 SGHKS and CDR2 YYEKEE come from the germline V gene (reference sequence). The length of the CDR3 is 16 residues. The chain's CDR3 is CASSYVPGKYGEKLFF. The complete variable domain, with remaining parts taken from reference TRBV5-5 and TRBJ1-4, reads DAGVTQSPTHLIKTRGQQVTLRCSPISGHKSVSWYQQVLGQGPQFIFQYYEKEERGRGNFPDRFSARQFPNYSSELNVNALLLGDSALYLCASSYVPGKYGEKLFFGSGTQLSVL.

The chain combines TRBV6-5 with TRBJ2-2; without DNA, the TCRdb call of TRBD2 cannot be checked. CDR1 and CDR2 (germline): MNHEY, SVGAGI. The CDR3 is 19 amino acids. This chain's CDR3 is CASSYSIGRSPTVVGELFF.

The chain couples TRBV7-9 to TRBJ2-1; TCRdb names TRBD1, which stays unverified in the absence of DNA. The length of the CDR3 is 12 residues. CDR1 is SEHNR and CDR2 is FQNEAQ in the germline V gene (reference sequence). The CDR3 loop is CASSVQGNEQFF.